This T cell receptor (beta chain) was recovered during a study of early T cells in non-severe SARS-CoV-2 infection listed by TCRdb under 2021. Notes on the research overall: Because TCR sequencing was done on bulk RNA from unsorted whole blood, the alpha and beta chains could not be paired. What the research found in general, with its limitations: VDJdb matching was skewed toward anti-spike CD8 responses and likely underestimated virus-specific expansions by missing private and CD4 specificities.

From V the trimming removes 2 bases and from J it removes 8 bases, while the gene matches leave 9 bases of the junction unaccounted for. Taken from cysteine to phenylalanine, the CDR3 has 15 residues. CDR3 DNA only is kept here, 45 bases in frame from base 1. Taken from the germline V gene, the CDR1 and CDR2 loops are SGHTA and FQGTGA. Libraries were built with 5' RACE. The sequencing machine was a NextSeq 500. Unique molecular identifiers were attached to individual cDNA molecules in the TCR library protocol so that sequencing error and PCR bias could be corrected. Both TCR alpha and beta chains were sequenced, and tight co-correlation was observed between alpha and beta sequence abundances in each sample. Per the original workflow: Decombinator V4 was used to annotate TCR sequences for V gene, J gene and CDR3. Expanded TCRs were defined as changing significantly between any two time points under a Poisson model with p below 0.0001. Abundances of TCRs were expressed as counts per million after normalisation to the total number of TCRs sequenced in each sample. TRAV1-2 paired with TRAJ12, TRAJ20 or TRAJ33 defined MAIT TCRs, while TRAV10 paired with TRAJ18 defined iNKT TCRs. VDJdb, accessed on 1 November 2021, was searched for TCRs annotated for CMV, EBV and SARS-CoV-2, and TCRs annotated for more than one antigen were excluded. TCRdb cleaned the public reads at Q25 with fastp, built clones with MiXCR and kept in-frame beta chains. A single entry per CDR3 protein holds the most common genes and DNA from its merged rows. TCRdb's processing, not the study's, gives the V and J calls here. Present in this sample are some 50,000 distinct CDR3 sequences, roughly 5.7% of which were seen just once. The ten biggest clones cover 5% to 6.5% of the sample.

With respect to this clonotype: The antigen it binds to is not known. A read error is possible here, since a much larger clone lies one base away.

This was a case-control study nested in a cohort of healthcare workers in London, UK, who had nasopharyngeal swab PCR tests and blood samples taken every week. Between 23 and 31 March 2020, the week of the UK lockdown, healthcare workers were enrolled and then followed up weekly for as long as 16 weeks. The chain uses TRBV7-3 and TRBJ1-1, with 9 bases aligning to TRBD1. The sequence came from an adult who was a healthcare worker with PCR-confirmed SARS-CoV-2 infection or an uninfected control (not recorded which). The source material was whole blood, sampled at baseline. The CDR3 loop reads CASSLELGQGTEAFF. The DNA sequence follows: TGTGCCAGCAGCTTAGAGCTCGGACAGGGGACCGAAGCTTTCTTT.